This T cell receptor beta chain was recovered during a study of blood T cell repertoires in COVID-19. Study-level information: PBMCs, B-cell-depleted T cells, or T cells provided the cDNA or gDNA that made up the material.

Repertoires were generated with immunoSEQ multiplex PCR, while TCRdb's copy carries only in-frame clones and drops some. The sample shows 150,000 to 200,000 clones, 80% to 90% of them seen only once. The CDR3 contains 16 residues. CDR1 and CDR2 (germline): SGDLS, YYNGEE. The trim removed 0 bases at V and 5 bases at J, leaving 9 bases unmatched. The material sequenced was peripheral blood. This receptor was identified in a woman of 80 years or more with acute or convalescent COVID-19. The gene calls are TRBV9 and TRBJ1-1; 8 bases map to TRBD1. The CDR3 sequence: CASSVATGGIPTEAFF. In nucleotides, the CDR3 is TGTGCCAGCAGCGTAGCTACAGGGGGGATCCCGACTGAAGCTTTCTTT.